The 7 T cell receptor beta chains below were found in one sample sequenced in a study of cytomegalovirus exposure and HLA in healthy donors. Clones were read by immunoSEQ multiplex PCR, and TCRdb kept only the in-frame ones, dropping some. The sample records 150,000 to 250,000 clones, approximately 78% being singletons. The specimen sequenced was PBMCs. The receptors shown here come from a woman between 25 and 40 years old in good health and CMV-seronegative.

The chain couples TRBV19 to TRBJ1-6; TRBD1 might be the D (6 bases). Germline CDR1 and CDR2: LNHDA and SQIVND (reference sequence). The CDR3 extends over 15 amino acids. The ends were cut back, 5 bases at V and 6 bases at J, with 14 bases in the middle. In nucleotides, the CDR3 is TGTGCCAGTAGTCAAACAGGGATTCGTAATTCACCCCTCCACTTT. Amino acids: CASSQTGIRNSPLHF.

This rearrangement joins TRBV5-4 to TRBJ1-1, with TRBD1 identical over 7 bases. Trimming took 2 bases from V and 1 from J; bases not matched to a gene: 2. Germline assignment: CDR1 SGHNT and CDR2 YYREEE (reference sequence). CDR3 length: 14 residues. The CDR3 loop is CASSLRTGNTEAFF. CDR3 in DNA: TGTGCCAGCAGCTTACGGACAGGGAACACTGAAGCTTTCTTT.

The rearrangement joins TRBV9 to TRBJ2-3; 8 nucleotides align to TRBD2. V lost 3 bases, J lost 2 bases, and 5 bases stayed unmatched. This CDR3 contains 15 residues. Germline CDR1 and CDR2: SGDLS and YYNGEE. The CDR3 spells CASSDKRGSTDTQYF. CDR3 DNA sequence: TGTGCCAGCAGCGATAAGCGGGGGTCCACAGATACGCAGTATTTT.

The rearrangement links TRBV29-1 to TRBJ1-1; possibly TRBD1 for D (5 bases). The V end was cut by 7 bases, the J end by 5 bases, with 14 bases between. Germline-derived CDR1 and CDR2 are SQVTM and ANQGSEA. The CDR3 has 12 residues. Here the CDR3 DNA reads TGCAGCGGACATCAGGGAAGTACTGAAGCTTTCTTT. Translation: CSGHQGSTEAFF.

The CDR3 DNA reads as TGCGCCAGCAGCCAAGAAGGGGGAATGAGGTACACTGAAGCTTTCTTT. Its protein is CASSQEGGMRYTEAFF. V usage is TRBV4-1 and J usage is TRBJ1-1, with D tentatively TRBD1 (6 bases). The CDR3 is made up of 16 amino acids. Between the trimmed V and J ends, which lost 0 bases and 3 bases, there was a span of 14 bases. Germline V lookup: CDR1 MGHRA, CDR2 YSYEKL.

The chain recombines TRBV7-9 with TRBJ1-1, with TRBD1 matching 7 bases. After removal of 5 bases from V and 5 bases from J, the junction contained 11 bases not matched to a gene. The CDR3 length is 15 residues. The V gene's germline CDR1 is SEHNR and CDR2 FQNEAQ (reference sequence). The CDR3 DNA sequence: TGTGCCAGCAGCCGACGACAGGGAGTAGGGACTGAAGCTTTCTTT. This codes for CASSRRQGVGTEAFF.

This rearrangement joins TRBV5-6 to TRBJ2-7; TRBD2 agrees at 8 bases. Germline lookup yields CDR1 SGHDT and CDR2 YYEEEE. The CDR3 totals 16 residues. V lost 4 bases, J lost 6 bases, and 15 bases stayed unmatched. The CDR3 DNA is TGTGCCAGCAGCCTCGGCGCGGGAGGAAGCTCTTTCGAGCAGTACTTC. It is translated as CASSLGAGGSSFEQYF.